Each of the 22 T cell receptor beta chains below was sequenced from the same sample in a study of control samples from healthy donors and cancer patients. Sequencing was performed with immunoSEQ multiplex PCR; in TCRdb, only in-frame clones are kept and a portion is missing. The data contain some 65,000 clones, 75% to 90% of them singletons. Sequencing was carried out using PBMCs. Receptor source: a woman aged 45-59 years with lung cancer.

This clone appeared a single time. The rearrangement joins TRBV6-5 to TRBJ1-1; tentative D call: TRBD1 (5 bases). The CDR3 has 14 amino acids. Trimming left V 0 bases short and J 1 base short, with 6 bases between. Germline assignment: CDR1 MNHEY and CDR2 SVGAGI. For the CDR3, the DNA is TGTGCCAGCAGTTACTCAGGGACGAACACTGAAGCTTTCTTT. Translated: CASSYSGTNTEAFF.

The chain uses TRBV20-1 and TRBJ1-4; tentatively, D is TRBD1 (6 bases). V was cut by 3 bases and J by 8 bases, with 16 bases left in between. The CDR3 covers 14 residues. Germline-derived CDR1 and CDR2 are DFQATT and SNEGSKA (reference sequence). In DNA form, the CDR3 reads TGCAGTGCTAGTAACCACAGGGTAGAAGAAAAACTGTTTTTT. This sequence encodes CSASNHRVEEKLFF.

The chain carries TRBV19 and TRBJ2-3; 12 bases line up with TRBD1. V lost 4 bases, J lost 6 bases, and 5 bases stayed unmatched. Germline V gives CDR1 LNHDA, CDR2 SQIVND (reference sequence). CDR3 length: 15 amino acids. The CDR3 DNA sequence: TGTGCCAGTAGTACCCGGGACAGGGGGCCCGATACGCAGTATTTT. Residues: CASSTRDRGPDTQYF.

Turning to this clone: Other DNA sequences of this sample code for an identical CDR3. The chain links TRBV7-2 to TRBJ1-2; D gene uncertain. This CDR3 contains 15 residues. Trimming stripped 2 bases from V and 6 bases from J, with 16 bases between. CDR1 SGHTA and CDR2 FQGNSA come from the germline V gene. The CDR3: CASSLTLTVNHGYTF. In nucleotides, the CDR3 is TGTGCCAGCAGCTTAACCCTAACAGTTAATCATGGCTACACCTTC.

Of note for this clone: A much bigger clone sits one base away, suggesting this may be a read error. The chain joins TRBV9 to TRBJ1-2, with D unresolved. Trimming pared 4 bases from V and 3 bases from J, leaving 7 bases between. This CDR3 contains 12 residues. Germline CDR1 reads SGDLS; CDR2 reads YYNGEE. CDR3 protein: CASSHGDYGYTF. The CDR3 DNA follows: TGTGCCAGCAGCCATGGGGACTATGGCTACACCTTC.

For the CDR3, the DNA is TGTGCCAGCAGCGTAGAGGGTATAGCGGGGGGACCCATTAGCTCCTACAATGAGCAGTTCTTC. It yields the protein CASSVEGIAGGPISSYNEQFF. This chain connects TRBV9 to TRBJ2-1, with 10 bases matching TRBD2. The junction had 15 bases not matched to a gene; V was cut back by 0 bases and J by 0 bases. The CDR3 loop spans 21 amino acids. Germline CDR1 SGDLS, CDR2 YYNGEE.

The rearrangement joins TRBV3-1 (or the pseudogene TRBV3-2) to TRBJ1-1, with a weak D call TRBD1 (5 bases). CDR1 is LGHDT, CDR2 YNNKEL, per germline (reference sequence). V lost 4 bases to trimming and J lost 4 bases, with 7 bases between them. The CDR3 is 12 amino acids. CDR3 residues: CASSRGGTEAFF. The CDR3 DNA reads TGTGCCAGCAGCCGGGGGGGCACTGAAGCTTTCTTT.

This rearrangement joins TRBV18 to TRBJ1-2; no definite D call. CDR1 is KGHSH, CDR2 LQKENI, per germline. Trimming cost V 5 bases and J 2 bases, with 9 bases left between them. The CDR3 contains 13 residues. The CDR3: CASSSQANYGYTF. CDR3 sequence (DNA): TGTGCCAGCTCATCCCAAGCCAACTATGGCTACACCTTC.

CDR3 bases: TGTGCCAGCAGCCGGGCCCCCGAGGCCTACGAGCAGTACTTC. This translates into CASSRAPEAYEQYF. The rearrangement joins TRBV7-2 to TRBJ2-7; D remains unclear. V was cut by 5 bases and J by 2 bases, with 13 bases left in between. Per the germline V gene, CDR1 is SGHTA and CDR2 is FQGNSA. CDR3 size: 14 residues.

The chain recombines TRBV29-1 with TRBJ2-2; 10 bases are shared with TRBD2. CDR3 length: 14 amino acids. V trimming: 3 bases; J trimming: 7 bases; junction bases outside the gene matches: 5. Looked up from germline, CDR1 is SQVTM and CDR2 is ANQGSEA. The CDR3 loop is CSVDSGGASGELFF. CDR3 DNA: TGCAGCGTTGACAGCGGGGGGGCAAGCGGGGAGCTGTTTTTT.

The chain is built from TRBV5-1 and TRBJ1-2; 9 bases fit TRBD1. The trim removed 0 bases at V and 4 bases at J, leaving 4 bases unmatched. This CDR3 is 15 amino acids long. Germline CDR1 SGHRS, CDR2 YFSETQ. CDR3 sequence: CASSLGGQGGYGYTF. CDR3 coding DNA: TGCGCCAGCAGCTTGGGGGGACAGGGTGGCTATGGCTACACCTTC.

The rearrangement uses TRBV9 and TRBJ1-1; the match to TRBD1 covers 8 bases. The CDR3 contains 13 residues. Germline loops: CDR1 SGDLS, CDR2 YYNGEE. The ends lost 3 bases at V and 6 bases at J; junction bases unmatched: 4. CDR3 region: CASSGQGSSEAFF. DNA for the CDR3: TGTGCCAGCAGCGGACAGGGGTCATCTGAAGCTTTCTTT.

This chain connects TRBV29-1 to TRBJ1-1; tentatively, D is TRBD1 (6 bases). The CDR3 sequence is 14 residues long. Trimming stripped 3 bases from V and 1 base from J, with 12 bases between. Germline V gives CDR1 SQVTM, CDR2 ANQGSEA. For the CDR3, the DNA is TGCAGCGTTGATAGCCTGGGGGCGAACACTGAAGCTTTCTTT. Translating gives CSVDSLGANTEAFF.

In this sample, this clone turned up once. V gene TRBV7-2 combines with J gene TRBJ2-2, with no clear D. The CDR3 contains 13 residues. In germline, CDR1 is SGHTA, CDR2 FQGNSA. Trimming stripped 2 bases from V and 4 bases from J, with 5 bases between. CDR3 amino acids: CASSLHGTGELFF. The CDR3 nucleotides read TGTGCCAGCAGCTTACACGGCACCGGGGAGCTGTTTTTT.

This clone turned up a few times. The chain recombines TRBV5-4 with TRBJ2-7; a weak D match, TRBD1 (6 bases). Germline V gene sequence: CDR1 SGHNT, CDR2 YYREEE (reference sequence). With 0 bases removed from V and 2 bases from J, the gap between germline ends came to 9 bases. CDR3 length: 14 amino acids. Here the CDR3 reads CASSLGRGPYEQYF. DNA of the CDR3: TGTGCCAGCAGCTTGGGCAGGGGACCCTACGAGCAGTACTTC.

The V call is TRBV12-3 or TRBV12-4, the J call TRBJ1-1, with a tentative D call TRBD1 (6 bases). Trimming left V 6 bases short and J 5 bases short, with 13 bases between. This CDR3 is built from 13 residues. Here the CDR3 DNA reads TGTGCCAGCAGCCTCCAGGGGATTACTGAAGCTTTCTTT. This translates into CASSLQGITEAFF.

In its sample, this clone was seen once. The gene calls are TRBV24-1 and TRBJ2-5; D is unresolved. The CDR3 is 13 residues long. Per germline, CDR1 KGHDR and CDR2 SFDVKD. Trimming stripped 4 bases from V and 3 bases from J, with 8 bases between. The CDR3 sequence: CATSDRRKETQYF. As DNA, the CDR3 is TGTGCCACCAGTGACAGGCGTAAAGAGACCCAGTACTTC.

This clone turned up a few times. The rearrangement links TRBV7-2 to TRBJ1-6; TRBD1 is a possible D gene (5 bases). CDR3 length equals 15 residues. The germline V gene encodes CDR1 SGHTA and CDR2 FQGNSA. Trimming took off 5 bases at V and 10 bases at J, with 18 bases between the two ends. The chain's CDR3 is CASSLDRGVKSPLHF. CDR3 DNA: TGTGCCAGCAGCCTCGACCGGGGGGTAAAGTCACCCCTCCACTTT.

The chain combines TRBV5-4 with TRBJ1-3; maybe TRBD1 (6 bases). Trimming took off 0 bases at V and 0 bases at J, with 13 bases between the two ends. The CDR3 covers 17 residues. The V gene's germline CDR1 is SGHNT and CDR2 YYREEE (reference sequence). CDR3 nucleotides: TGTGCCAGCAGCTTGGCCAGGGGTACGAACTCTGGAAACACCATATATTTT. Protein sequence: CASSLARGTNSGNTIYF. The complete variable domain, with remaining parts taken from reference TRBV5-4 and TRBJ1-3, reads ETGVTQSPTHLIKTRGQQVTLRCSSQSGHNTVSWYQQALGQGPQFIFQYYREEENGRGNFPPRFSGLQFPNYSSELNVNALELDDSALYLCASSLARGTNSGNTIYFGEGSWLTVV.

The chain has TRBV6-4 and TRBJ2-3; 10 bases agree with TRBD1. Looked up from germline, CDR1 is MRHNA and CDR2 is SNTAGT. The V gene end was trimmed by 0 bases and the J gene end by 6 bases; junction bases not matched to a gene: 6. This CDR3 has 16 residues. The CDR3 DNA reads TGTGCCAGCAGTGACTCGATGACAGGGGGCTTTGATACGCAGTATTTT. Translated, it gives CASSDSMTGGFDTQYF.

The genes are TRBV3-1 (or the pseudogene TRBV3-2) and TRBJ2-7; 11 bases map to TRBD1. This CDR3 region has 16 residues. The V gene's germline CDR1 is LGHDT and CDR2 YNNKEL (reference sequence). The V and J ends lost 4 bases and 0 bases, in that order; junction bases with no gene match: 5. CDR3 residues: CASSRVGTGGSYEQYF. The CDR3 nucleotides read TGTGCCAGCAGCCGGGTAGGGACAGGGGGCTCCTACGAGCAGTACTTC.

The J gene is TRBJ1-5, the V gene TRBV7-2, with 7 nucleotides matching TRBD1. Germline CDR1 SGHTA, CDR2 FQGNSA. J was trimmed by 4 bases and V by 5 bases; bases with no gene match: 2. CDR3 length: 13 amino acids. CDR3 loop: CASSPDRNQPQHF. DNA for the CDR3: TGTGCCAGCAGCCCGGACAGGAATCAGCCCCAGCATTTT. Full variable domain (remainder filled in from reference TRBV7-2 and TRBJ1-5): GAGVSQSPSNKVTEKGKDVELRCDPISGHTALYWYRQSLGQGLEFLIYFQGNSAPDKSGLPSDRFSAERTGGSVSTLTIQRTQQEDSAVYLCASSPDRNQPQHFGDGTRLSIL.